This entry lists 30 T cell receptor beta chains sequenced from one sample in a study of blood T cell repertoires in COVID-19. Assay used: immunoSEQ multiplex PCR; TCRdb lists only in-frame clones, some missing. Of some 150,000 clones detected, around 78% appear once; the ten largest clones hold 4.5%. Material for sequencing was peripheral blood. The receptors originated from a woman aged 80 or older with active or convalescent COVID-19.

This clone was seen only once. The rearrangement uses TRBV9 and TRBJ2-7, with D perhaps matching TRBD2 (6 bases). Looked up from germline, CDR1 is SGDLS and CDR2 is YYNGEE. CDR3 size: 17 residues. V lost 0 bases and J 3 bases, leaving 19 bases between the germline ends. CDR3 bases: TGTGCCAGCAGCGTAGGGGTGACGGGGGACTGGAACTACGAGCAGTACTTC. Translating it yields CASSVGVTGDWNYEQYF. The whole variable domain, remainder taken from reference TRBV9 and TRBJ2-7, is DSGVTQTPKHLITATGQRVTLRCSPRSGDLSVYWYQQSLDQGLQFLIQYYNGEERAKGNILERFSAQQFPDLHSELNLSSLELGDSALYFCASSVGVTGDWNYEQYFGPGTRLTVT.

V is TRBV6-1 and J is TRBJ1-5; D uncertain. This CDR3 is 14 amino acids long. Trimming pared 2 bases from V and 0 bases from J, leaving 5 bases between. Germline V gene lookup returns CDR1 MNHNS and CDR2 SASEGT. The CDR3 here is CASSEQYSNQPQHF. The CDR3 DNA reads TGTGCCAGCAGTGAACAGTATAGCAATCAGCCCCAGCATTTT.

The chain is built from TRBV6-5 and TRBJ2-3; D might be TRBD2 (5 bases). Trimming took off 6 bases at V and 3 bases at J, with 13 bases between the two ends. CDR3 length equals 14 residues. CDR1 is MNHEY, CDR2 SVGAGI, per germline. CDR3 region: CASRLGELTDTQYF. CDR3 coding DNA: TGTGCCAGCAGACTCGGGGAATTGACAGATACGCAGTATTTT.

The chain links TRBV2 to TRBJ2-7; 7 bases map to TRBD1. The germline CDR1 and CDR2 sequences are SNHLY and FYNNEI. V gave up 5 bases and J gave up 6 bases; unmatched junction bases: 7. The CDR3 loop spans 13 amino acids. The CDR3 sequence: CASSQTGSGEQYF. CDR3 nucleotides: TGTGCCAGCAGTCAGACAGGGTCTGGCGAGCAGTACTTC. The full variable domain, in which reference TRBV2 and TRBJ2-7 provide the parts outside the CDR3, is EPEVTQTPSHQVTQMGQEVILRCVPISNHLYFYWYRQILGQKVEFLVSFYNNEISEKSEIFDDQFSVERPDGSNFTLKIRSTKLEDSAMYFCASSQTGSGEQYFGPGTRLTVT.

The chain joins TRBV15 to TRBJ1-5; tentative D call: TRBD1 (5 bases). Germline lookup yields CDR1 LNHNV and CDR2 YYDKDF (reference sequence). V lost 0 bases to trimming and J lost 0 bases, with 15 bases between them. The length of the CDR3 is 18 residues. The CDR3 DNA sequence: TGTGCCACCAGCAGAGATAAAAGGGGTATTGCTAGCAATCAGCCCCAGCATTTT. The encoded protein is CATSRDKRGIASNQPQHF.

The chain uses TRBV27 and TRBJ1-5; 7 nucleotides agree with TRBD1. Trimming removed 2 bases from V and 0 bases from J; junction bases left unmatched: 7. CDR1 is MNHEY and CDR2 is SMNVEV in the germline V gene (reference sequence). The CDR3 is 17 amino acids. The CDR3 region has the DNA TGTGCCAGCAGTTTAAAGTGGACAGGATATAGCAATCAGCCCCAGCATTTT. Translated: CASSLKWTGYSNQPQHF.

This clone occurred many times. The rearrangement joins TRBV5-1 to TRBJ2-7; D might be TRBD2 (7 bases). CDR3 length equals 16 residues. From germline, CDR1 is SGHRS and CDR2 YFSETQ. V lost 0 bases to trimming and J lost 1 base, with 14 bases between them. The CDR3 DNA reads TGCGCCAGCAGCTTGGCCTTGGGGGGGCCTTCCTACGAGCAGTACTTC. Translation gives CASSLALGGPSYEQYF. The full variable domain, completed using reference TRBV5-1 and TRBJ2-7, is KAGVTQTPRYLIKTRGQQVTLSCSPISGHRSVSWYQQTPGQGLQFLFEYFSETQRNKGNFPGRFSGRQFSNSRSEMNVSTLELGDSALYLCASSLALGGPSYEQYFGPGTRLTVT.

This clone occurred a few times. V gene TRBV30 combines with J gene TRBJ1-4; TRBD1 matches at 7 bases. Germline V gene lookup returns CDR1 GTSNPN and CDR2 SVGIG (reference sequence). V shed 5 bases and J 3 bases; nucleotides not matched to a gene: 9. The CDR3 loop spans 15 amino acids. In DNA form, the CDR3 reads TGTGCCTGGGGCAGGACAGGTTCATCTAATGAAAAACTGTTTTTT. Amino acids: CAWGRTGSSNEKLFF.

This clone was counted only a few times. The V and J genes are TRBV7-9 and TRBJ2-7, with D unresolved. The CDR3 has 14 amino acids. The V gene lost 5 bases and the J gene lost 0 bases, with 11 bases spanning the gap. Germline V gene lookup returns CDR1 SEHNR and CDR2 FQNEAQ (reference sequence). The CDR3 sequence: CASSPATSSYEQYF. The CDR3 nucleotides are TGTGCCAGCAGCCCGGCGACTTCCTCCTACGAGCAGTACTTC.

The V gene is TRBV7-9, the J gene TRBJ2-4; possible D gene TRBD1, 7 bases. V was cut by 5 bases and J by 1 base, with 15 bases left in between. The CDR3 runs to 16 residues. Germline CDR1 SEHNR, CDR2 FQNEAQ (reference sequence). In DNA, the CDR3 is TGTGCCAGCAGCCCCAGGGGGGAGTCGGCCAAAAACATTCAGTACTTC. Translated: CASSPRGESAKNIQYF.

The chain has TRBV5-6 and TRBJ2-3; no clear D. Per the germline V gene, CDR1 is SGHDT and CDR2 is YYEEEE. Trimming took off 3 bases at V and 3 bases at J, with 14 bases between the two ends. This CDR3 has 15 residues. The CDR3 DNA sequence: TGTGCCAGCAGCTCGACGGGTGTGTGGACAGATACGCAGTATTTT. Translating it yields CASSSTGVWTDTQYF.

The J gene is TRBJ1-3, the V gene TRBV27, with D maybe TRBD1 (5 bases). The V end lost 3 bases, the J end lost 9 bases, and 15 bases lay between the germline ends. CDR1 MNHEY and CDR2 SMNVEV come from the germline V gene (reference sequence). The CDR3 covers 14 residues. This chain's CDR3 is CASSLDHGGGTIYF. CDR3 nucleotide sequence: TGTGCCAGCAGTTTGGACCACGGGGGAGGCACCATATATTTT.

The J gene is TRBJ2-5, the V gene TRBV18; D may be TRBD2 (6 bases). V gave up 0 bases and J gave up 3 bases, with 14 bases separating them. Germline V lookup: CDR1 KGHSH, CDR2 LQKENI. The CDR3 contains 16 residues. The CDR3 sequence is CASSPPRNGGKETQYF. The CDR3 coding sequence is TGTGCCAGCTCACCACCGAGGAACGGGGGAAAAGAGACCCAGTACTTC.

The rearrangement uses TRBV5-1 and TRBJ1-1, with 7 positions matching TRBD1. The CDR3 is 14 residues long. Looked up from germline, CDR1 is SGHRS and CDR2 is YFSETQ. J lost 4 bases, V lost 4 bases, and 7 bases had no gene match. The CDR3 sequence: CASSPRQGFTEAFF. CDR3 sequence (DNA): TGCGCCAGCAGCCCGCGACAGGGATTCACTGAAGCTTTCTTT.

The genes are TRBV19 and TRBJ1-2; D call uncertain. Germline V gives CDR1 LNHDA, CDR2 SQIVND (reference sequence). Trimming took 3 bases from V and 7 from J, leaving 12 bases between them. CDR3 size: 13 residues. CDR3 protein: CASSIRGGLGYTF. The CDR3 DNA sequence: TGTGCCAGTAGTATTAGAGGAGGTCTTGGCTACACCTTC.

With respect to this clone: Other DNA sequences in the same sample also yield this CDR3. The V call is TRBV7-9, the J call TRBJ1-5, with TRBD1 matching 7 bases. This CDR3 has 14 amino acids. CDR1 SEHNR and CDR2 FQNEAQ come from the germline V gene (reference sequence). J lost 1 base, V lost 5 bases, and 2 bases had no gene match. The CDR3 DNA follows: TGTGCCAGCAGCCCGACAGGGAGCAATCAGCCCCAGCATTTT. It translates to CASSPTGSNQPQHF.

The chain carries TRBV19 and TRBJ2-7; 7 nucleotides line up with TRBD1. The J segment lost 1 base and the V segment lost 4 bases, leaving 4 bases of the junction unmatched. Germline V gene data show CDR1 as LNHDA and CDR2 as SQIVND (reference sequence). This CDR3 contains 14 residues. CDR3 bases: TGTGCCAGTAGTACCCGACAGGGTTCCTACGAGCAGTACTTC. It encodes CASSTRQGSYEQYF. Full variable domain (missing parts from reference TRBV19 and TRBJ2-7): DGGITQSPKYLFRKEGQNVTLSCEQNLNHDAMYWYRQDPGQGLRLIYYSQIVNDFQKGDIAEGYSVSREKKESFPLTVTSAQKNPTAFYLCASSTRQGSYEQYFGPGTRLTVT.

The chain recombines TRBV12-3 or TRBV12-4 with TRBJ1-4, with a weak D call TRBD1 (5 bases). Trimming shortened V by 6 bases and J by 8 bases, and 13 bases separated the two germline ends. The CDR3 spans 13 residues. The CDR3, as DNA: TGTGCCAGCAGCCGTAGGGGTTGGGAAAAACTGTTTTTT. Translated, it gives CASSRRGWEKLFF.

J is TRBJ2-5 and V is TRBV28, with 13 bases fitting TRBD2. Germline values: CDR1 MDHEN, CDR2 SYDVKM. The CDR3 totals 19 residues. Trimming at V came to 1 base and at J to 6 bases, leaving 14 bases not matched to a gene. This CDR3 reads CASSLFSTSGGNSRKTQYF. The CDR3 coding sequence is TGTGCCAGCAGTTTATTCTCGACTAGCGGGGGGAATTCAAGAAAGACCCAGTACTTC.

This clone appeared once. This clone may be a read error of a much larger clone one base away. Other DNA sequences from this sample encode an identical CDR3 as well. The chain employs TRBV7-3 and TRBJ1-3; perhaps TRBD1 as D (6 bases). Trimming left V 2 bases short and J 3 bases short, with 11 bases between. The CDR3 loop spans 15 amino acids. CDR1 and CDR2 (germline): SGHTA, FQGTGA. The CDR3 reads CASSLGPGVGNTIYF. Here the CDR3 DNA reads TGTGCCAGCAGCTTAGGACCAGGGGTTGGAAACACCATATATTTT.

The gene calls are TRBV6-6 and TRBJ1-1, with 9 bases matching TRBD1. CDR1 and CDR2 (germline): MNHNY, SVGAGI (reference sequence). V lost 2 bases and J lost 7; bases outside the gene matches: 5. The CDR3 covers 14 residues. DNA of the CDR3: TGTGCCAGCAGTTACCCGGACAGGGGCCTTGAAGCTTTCTTT. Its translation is CASSYPDRGLEAFF.

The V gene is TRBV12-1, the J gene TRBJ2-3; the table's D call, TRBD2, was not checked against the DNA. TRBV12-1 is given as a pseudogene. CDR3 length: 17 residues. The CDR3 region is CASSFVLARWGTDTQYF. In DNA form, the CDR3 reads TGTGCCAGCAGCTTTGTTCTAGCCCGGTGGGGCACAGATACGCAGTATTTT.

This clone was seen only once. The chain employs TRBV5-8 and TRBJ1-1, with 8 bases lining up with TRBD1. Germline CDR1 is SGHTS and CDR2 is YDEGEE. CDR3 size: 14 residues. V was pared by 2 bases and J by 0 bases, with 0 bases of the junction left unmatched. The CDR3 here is CASSFRGLNTEAFF. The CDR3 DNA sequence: TGTGCCAGCAGCTTCAGGGGGCTGAACACTGAAGCTTTCTTT.

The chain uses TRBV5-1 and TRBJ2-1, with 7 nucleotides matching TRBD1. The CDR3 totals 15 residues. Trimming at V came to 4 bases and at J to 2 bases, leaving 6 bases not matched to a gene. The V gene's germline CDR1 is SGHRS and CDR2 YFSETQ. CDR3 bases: TGCGCCAGCAGCCCAACAGGGGCACCCTACAATGAGCAGTTCTTC. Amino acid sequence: CASSPTGAPYNEQFF.

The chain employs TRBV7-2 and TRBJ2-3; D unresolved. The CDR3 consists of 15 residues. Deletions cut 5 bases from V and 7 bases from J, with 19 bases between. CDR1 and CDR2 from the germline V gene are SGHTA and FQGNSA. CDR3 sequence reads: CASSPRFSSVYTQYF. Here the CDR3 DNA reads TGTGCCAGCAGCCCCCGATTTTCCAGCGTTTATACGCAGTATTTT.

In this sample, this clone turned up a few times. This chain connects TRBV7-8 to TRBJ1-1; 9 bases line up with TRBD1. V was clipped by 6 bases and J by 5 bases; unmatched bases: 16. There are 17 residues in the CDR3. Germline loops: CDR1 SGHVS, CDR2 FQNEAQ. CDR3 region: CASSRNFPGQGGTEAFF. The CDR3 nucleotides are TGTGCCAGCAGTCGAAACTTCCCGGGACAGGGAGGAACTGAAGCTTTCTTT. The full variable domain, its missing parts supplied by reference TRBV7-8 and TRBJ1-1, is GAGVSQSPRYKVAKRGQDVALRCDPISGHVSLFWYQQALGQGPEFLTYFQNEAQLDKSGLPSDRFFAERPEGSVSTLKIQRTQQEDSAVYLCASSRNFPGQGGTEAFFGQGTRLTVV.

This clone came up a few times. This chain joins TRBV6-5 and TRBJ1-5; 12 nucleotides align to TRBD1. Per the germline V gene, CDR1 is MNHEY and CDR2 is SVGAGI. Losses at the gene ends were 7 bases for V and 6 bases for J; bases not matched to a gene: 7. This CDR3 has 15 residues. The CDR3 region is CASKLGQGASQPQHF. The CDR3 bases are TGTGCCAGCAAACTGGGACAGGGGGCATCTCAGCCCCAGCATTTT.

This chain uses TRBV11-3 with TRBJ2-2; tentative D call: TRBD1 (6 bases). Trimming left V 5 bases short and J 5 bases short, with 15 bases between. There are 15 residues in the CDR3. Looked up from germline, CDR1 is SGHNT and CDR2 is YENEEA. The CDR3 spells CASSLRTVGTGELFF. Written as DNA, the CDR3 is TGTGCCAGCAGCCTACGGACAGTGGGGACCGGGGAGCTGTTTTTT.

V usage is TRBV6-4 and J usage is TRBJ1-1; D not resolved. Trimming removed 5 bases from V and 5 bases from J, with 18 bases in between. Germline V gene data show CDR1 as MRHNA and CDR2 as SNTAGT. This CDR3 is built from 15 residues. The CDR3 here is CASSPQYGRRTEAFF. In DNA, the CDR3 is TGTGCCAGCAGTCCCCAATATGGGCGCAGAACTGAAGCTTTCTTT.

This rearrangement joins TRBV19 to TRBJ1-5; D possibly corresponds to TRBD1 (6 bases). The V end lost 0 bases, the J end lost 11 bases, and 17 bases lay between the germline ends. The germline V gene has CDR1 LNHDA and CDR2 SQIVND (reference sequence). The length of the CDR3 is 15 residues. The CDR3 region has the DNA TGTGCCAGTAGTATAGATCGTTGGGACAAGGGGTCCCAGCATTTT. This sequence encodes CASSIDRWDKGSQHF.